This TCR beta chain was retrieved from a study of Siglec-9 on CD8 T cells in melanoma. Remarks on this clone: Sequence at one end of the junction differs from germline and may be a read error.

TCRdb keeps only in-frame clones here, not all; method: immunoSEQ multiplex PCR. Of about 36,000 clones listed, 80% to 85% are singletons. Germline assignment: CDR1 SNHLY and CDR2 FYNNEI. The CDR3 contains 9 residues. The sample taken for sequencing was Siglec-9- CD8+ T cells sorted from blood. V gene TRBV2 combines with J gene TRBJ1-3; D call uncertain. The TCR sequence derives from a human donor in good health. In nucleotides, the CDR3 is TGTGCCAGCAGTGCACTAGGACATTTT. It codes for CASSALGHF.